This T cell receptor beta chain was identified during a study of identifying expanded T cells in peripheral blood. General study findings and limits: Over two and four weeks, about 15 and 18 clones changed, versus around 1.1 between replicates.

The CDR3 sequence is 16 residues long. The V and J ends lost 3 bases and 4 bases, in that order; junction bases with no gene match: 12. CDR1 and CDR2 from the germline V gene are SGDLS and YYNGEE. A note on this clone: Its antigen remains unknown.

The method was immunoSEQ multiplex PCR; TCRdb's version includes in-frame clones alone and lacks a portion of them. The sample shows about 80,000 clones, 84% of them seen only once. The sample comprised blood. The source of this sequence is a person aged 18 to 75 in good health. The V call is TRBV9, the J call TRBJ1-2, with 7 bases matching TRBD1. The CDR3 nucleotides are TGTGCCAGCAGCGCCCCCCAGGGGGTTGGGTCCTATGGCTACACCTTC. Translated, it gives CASSAPQGVGSYGYTF.